This TCR beta chain was captured in a study of human T cells and chemical hapten exposure. The time point was: patch test 1, 2 weeks after DPC sensitization. Treatment of the sample: therapeutic diphenylcyclopropenone sensitization with weekly scalp DPC. TCRdb called the RACE reads again in MiXCR, with one record for every CDR3 protein. Here the sample spans 150,000 to 200,000 distinct CDR3 sequences, around 22% being singletons. Trimming removed 7 bases from V and 3 bases from J, with 18 bases in between. This CDR3 contains 16 residues. Germline-derived CDR1 and CDR2 are LNHDA and SQIVND (reference sequence).

The input for sequencing was whole blood, taken in connection with sensitization to the hapten diphenylcyclopropenone (DPC). The receptor was isolated from a woman aged 50 to 60 with alopecia areata. Some clones in this sample may be carry-over from other donors' samples. This chain connects TRBV19 to TRBJ2-2; D may be TRBD1 (6 bases). The CDR3 DNA reads as TGTGCCAGTACCACGTCCGGGACACCCTACACCGGGGAGCTGTTTTTT. Protein: CASTTSGTPYTGELFF.